The rows below give T cell receptor beta chains drawn from one sample of a study of T cell repertoires in cytomegalovirus infection. No antigen has been identified for these receptors. MiXCR was run by TCRdb on the reads, yielding one entry per CDR3 protein. The data show around 130,000 distinct CDR3 sequences, about 24% seen once. Sequenced sample: PBMCs, sequenced either directly or after in vitro stimulation (not recorded which). All receptors derive from a human donor in good health (CMV status not recorded). Some clones in this sample may be carry-over from other donors' samples. The CDR3 runs from the conserved cysteine through the conserved F or W. The D gene is left open where the match is weak. A row's size may be missing; if present it is once, few, many or a size class.

j_call clone_size v_call d_call cdr3_nt cdr3_aa
TRBJ2-2 many TRBV7-2 . TGTGCCAGCAGCCGCTTGACAGGGAACACCGGGGAGCTGTTTTTT CASSRLTGNTGELFF
TRBJ2-3 few TRBV11-2 TRBD2 TGTGCCAGCAGCCTCGGGACTAGCGGGAGTCAGAACACAGATACGCAGTATTTT CASSLGTSGSQNTDTQYF
TRBJ1-2 many TRBV7-2 . TGTGCCAGCAGCCCCACCCGGGACACCGTTGGCTACACCTTC CASSPTRDTVGYTF
TRBJ1-6 . TRBV19 TRBD1 TGTGCCAGTGGTCGGACAGGCGGGTATTCACCCCTCCACTTT CASGRTGGYSPLHF
TRBJ2-3 . TRBV19 TRBD2 TGTGCCAGTAGCCTTTTCCCGGGACTAGCGGAGACCACAGATACGCAGTATTTT CASSLFPGLAETTDTQYF
TRBJ2-3 . TRBV7-9 . TGTGCCAGCAGCTCCTGGGGGGATAGCACAGATACGCAGTATTTT CASSSWGDSTDTQYF
TRBJ1-5 . TRBV30 . TGTGCCAGGACATCCGCACAGCAGCCCCAGCATTTT CARTSAQQPQHF
TRBJ2-5 . TRBV6-1 . TGTGCCAGCAGTGAAGTTGGAGAGACCCAGTACTTC CASSEVGETQYF
TRBJ2-5 . TRBV5-1 TRBD2 TGCGCCAGCAGCCCCGCACTAGCGGGGTACCAAGAGACCCAGTACTTC CASSPALAGYQETQYF
TRBJ2-5 . TRBV15 . TGTGCCACCACCTCGCGACGGCACCTAGAGACCCAGTACTTC CATTSRRHLETQYF
TRBJ1-1 . TRBV5-4 TRBD1 TGTGCCAGCAGCCAACCGCGACAGGGACTGTCCCAGACTGAAGCTTTCTTT CASSQPRQGLSQTEAFF
TRBJ2-7 many TRBV7-2 . TGTGCCAGCAGCTTAGAGCGCCGGACGACCTACGAGCAGTACTTC CASSLERRTTYEQYF
TRBJ1-2 many TRBV7-2 . TGTGCCAGCAGCTTAGTCGGAAGTAACTATGGCTACACCTTC CASSLVGSNYGYTF
TRBJ1-3 . TRBV7-9 . TGTGCCAGCAGCTTCAGGGGTATCGCTGGAAACACCATATATTTT CASSFRGIAGNTIYF
TRBJ1-2 few TRBV2 . TGTGCCAGCAATGCGAGGGAACACTATGGCTACACCTTC CASNAREHYGYTF
TRBJ1-1 once TRBV6-6 . TGTGCCATCAGGACTACCCCAGGAGATTTCTTT CAIRTTPGDFF
TRBJ2-4 few TRBV12-3/TRBV12-4 . TGTGCCAGCAGTTTGCGGCAGGGAGGAAACATTCAGTACTTC CASSLRQGGNIQYF
TRBJ2-1 . TRBV12-3/TRBV12-4 . TGTGCCAGCAGCCTAAGGGGGGATGAGCAGTTCTTC CASSLRGDEQFF
TRBJ1-1 . TRBV5-1 TRBD1 TGCGCCAGCAGCGAGGGGACAGGGGGTTTTAACACTGAAGCTTTCTTT CASSEGTGGFNTEAFF
TRBJ1-2 . TRBV7-8 . TGTGCCAGCAGCTTAGAAGCGCGGGGGGAAACTGGTGGCTACACCTTC CASSLEARGETGGYTF
TRBJ1-1 . TRBV5-6 TRBD1 TGTGCCAGCAGCCCGACAGGGGGTTTTGGCACTGAAGCTTTCTTT CASSPTGGFGTEAFF
TRBJ2-5 . TRBV7-2 TRBD2 TGTGCCACTCGACTAGCGGGAAACCAAGAGACCCAGTACTTC CATRLAGNQETQYF
TRBJ1-2 . TRBV27 . TGTGCCAGCAGTTTCGACAGCGGAGACCCCTATGGCTACACCTTC CASSFDSGDPYGYTF
TRBJ2-1 many TRBV7-2 . TGTGCCAGCAGCTTAGCCCCGGGCCGGAAGGACAATGAGCAGTTCTTC CASSLAPGRKDNEQFF
TRBJ1-4 many TRBV12-3/TRBV12-4 . TGTGCCAGCAGTTTTACAGGAACTAATGAAAAACTGTTTTTT CASSFTGTNEKLFF
TRBJ1-3 . TRBV29-1 . TGCAGCGTTGAGGGATCTGGAAACACCATATATTTT CSVEGSGNTIYF
TRBJ2-7 few TRBV6-5 TRBD1 TGTGCCAGCGAGGGGGCGTACGAGCAGTACTTC CASEGAYEQYF
TRBJ2-5 few TRBV7-6 . TGTGCCAGCAGCTTATTTGGCTTTGCCCAAGAGACCCAGTACTTC CASSLFGFAQETQYF
TRBJ2-1 few TRBV12-3/TRBV12-4 . TGTGCCAGCAGTCCCCTAATCAATGAGCAGTTCTTC CASSPLINEQFF
TRBJ1-1 few TRBV20-1 . TGCAGTGCTATCCCCCTAGCCGGGCCCTTCAACACTGAAGCTTTCTTT CSAIPLAGPFNTEAFF
TRBJ2-5 . TRBV12-3/TRBV12-4 . TGTGCCAGCAGTCCACGACCGGCGAGCGAGACCCAGTACTTC CASSPRPASETQYF
TRBJ2-2 many TRBV12-3/TRBV12-4 TRBD2 TGTGCCAGCGGGGGGGACCGCCGAAAGCACTTGAACACCGGGGAGCTGTTTTTT CASGGDRRKHLNTGELFF
TRBJ2-1 many TRBV11-3 TRBD1 TGTGCCAGCAGCTTAGGGGACAGCGAGGGGAATGAGCAGTTCTTC CASSLGDSEGNEQFF
TRBJ2-1 few TRBV6-2/TRBV6-3 TRBD2 TGTGCCAGCAGCCTTAGCGGGAGCAACTACAATGAGCAGTTCTTC CASSLSGSNYNEQFF
TRBJ1-1 many TRBV7-2 . TGTGCCAGCAGCTTCCTACAGAGGAACACTGAAGCTTTCTTT CASSFLQRNTEAFF
TRBJ2-3 many TRBV7-2 . TGTGCCAGCAGCTTGAAGAGTACGCAGTATTTT CASSLKSTQYF
TRBJ1-4 few TRBV20-1 . TGCAGTGCTAGGGGTCAGGGTCACGAAAAACTGTTTTTT CSARGQGHEKLFF
TRBJ1-5 . TRBV29-1 . TGCAGCGTTGAAGGGATTACCAATCAGCCCCAGCATTTT CSVEGITNQPQHF
TRBJ1-5 . TRBV4-1 TRBD1 TGCGCCAGCAGCCAAGAATATCAGGGGGGCAATCAGCCCCAGCATTTT CASSQEYQGGNQPQHF
TRBJ2-5 few TRBV18 . TGTGCCAGCTCACCGGGAGAGACCCAGTACTTC CASSPGETQYF
TRBJ2-1 few TRBV30 . TGTGCCTGGAGTATCAGGGACGTGAGCCCCTATCGGAAGCAGTTCTTC CAWSIRDVSPYRKQFF
TRBJ2-5 many TRBV10-3 TRBD2 TGTGCCATCAGTGACTCAGCGGGAGAGAAACAAGAGACCCAGTACTTC CAISDSAGEKQETQYF
TRBJ2-5 once TRBV28 . TGTGCCAGCAGTTTTATGGGAGCAGTCCAAGAGACCCAGTACTTC CASSFMGAVQETQYF
TRBJ2-7 . TRBV6-2/TRBV6-3 . TGTGCCAGCAGTTGGACCACAGCATCAAGCTCCTACGAGCAGTACTTC CASSWTTASSSYEQYF
TRBJ2-2 . TRBV6-2/TRBV6-3 TRBD2 TGTGCCAGCAGTTATGGACTAGCGGGAGGACGTATCGGGGAGCTGTTTTTT CASSYGLAGGRIGELFF
TRBJ1-1 . TRBV11-2 . TGTGCCAGCAGGAGCGCCTCAACGAACACTGAAGCTTTCTTT CASRSASTNTEAFF
TRBJ2-5 . TRBV7-2 TRBD1 TGTGCCAGCAGCTCGGGACAGGGGTATTGGGAGACCCAGTACTTC CASSSGQGYWETQYF
TRBJ1-5 . TRBV29-1 TRBD1 TGCAGCGTTGAGATAGGGGGCGAGGAGCCCCAGCATTTT CSVEIGGEEPQHF
TRBJ2-1 few TRBV11-2 TRBD2 TGTGCCAGCAGCCCCTTAACAACCATTAGCGGGTACAATGAGCAGTTCTTC CASSPLTTISGYNEQFF